The 13 T cell receptor beta chains below all came from one sample that was sequenced in a study of blood T cell repertoires in COVID-19. Profiled with immunoSEQ multiplex PCR; TCRdb holds only in-frame clones, not every one. This repertoire shows 200,000 or so clones, 88% found once; its top ten account for roughly 2.5%. Sequenced: PBMCs or T cells enriched from blood (not recorded which). Receptors were obtained from a woman between 40 and 55 years old with acute COVID-19.

The V and J genes are TRBV12-3 or TRBV12-4 and TRBJ2-1; possibly TRBD2 for D (6 bases). The CDR3 runs to 13 residues. Between the trimmed V and J ends, which lost 5 bases and 4 bases, there was a span of 9 bases. CDR3 DNA sequence: TGTGCCAGCAGTCCGGGGGATTACAATGAGCAGTTCTTC. Its translation: CASSPGDYNEQFF.

V is TRBV6-5 and J is TRBJ1-1; D call uncertain. Trimming left V 7 bases short and J 1 base short, with 13 bases between. Germline CDR1 and CDR2: MNHEY and SVGAGI. CDR3 size: 14 residues. CDR3 amino acids: CASKVGGGNTEAFF. In DNA form, the CDR3 reads TGTGCCAGCAAGGTCGGTGGAGGGAACACTGAAGCTTTCTTT.

The V call is TRBV4-1, the J call TRBJ2-1; no clear D gene. The CDR3 loop spans 12 amino acids. V was shortened by 3 bases and J by 8 bases, with 8 bases between the two germline ends. Germline loops: CDR1 MGHRA, CDR2 YSYEKL. The CDR3 DNA follows: TGCGCCAGCAGCCAGGTCGTAGATGAGCAGTTCTTC. It encodes CASSQVVDEQFF.

The chain joins TRBV2 to TRBJ1-4, with unresolved D. This CDR3 comprises 16 residues. Germline assignment: CDR1 SNHLY and CDR2 FYNNEI. With 6 bases removed from V and 2 bases from J, the gap between germline ends came to 16 bases. The CDR3 reads CASSWEGLGTNEKLFF. In nucleotides, the CDR3 is TGTGCCAGCAGCTGGGAGGGTTTAGGGACTAATGAAAAACTGTTTTTT.

The chain links TRBV2 to TRBJ2-2; D is unclear. The CDR3 runs 13 residues. From germline, CDR1 is SNHLY and CDR2 FYNNEI. Trimming removed 4 bases at V and 3 bases at J, with 6 bases between. In nucleotides, the CDR3 is TGTGCCAGCAGTGTTGTCTACACCGGGGAGCTGTTTTTT. Its protein product is CASSVVYTGELFF. The variable domain in full, completed from reference TRBV2 and TRBJ2-2, reads EPEVTQTPSHQVTQMGQEVILRCVPISNHLYFYWYRQILGQKVEFLVSFYNNEISEKSEIFDDQFSVERPDGSNFTLKIRSTKLEDSAMYFCASSVVYTGELFFGEGSRLTVL.

This clone was counted once. This chain joins TRBV18 and TRBJ2-2, with TRBD2 matching 7 bases. J lost 4 bases, V lost 3 bases, and 5 bases had no gene match. The CDR3 covers 15 residues. Germline V CDR1 and CDR2: KGHSH, LQKENI. CDR3 protein: CASSPGLGGTGELFF. Written as DNA, the CDR3 is TGTGCCAGCTCACCCGGACTAGGAGGCACCGGGGAGCTGTTTTTT.

The chain recombines TRBV5-4 with TRBJ2-5; D is possibly TRBD2 (6 bases). The CDR3 sequence is 14 residues long. The germline V gene encodes CDR1 SGHNT and CDR2 YYREEE (reference sequence). Trimming removed 0 bases from V and 5 bases from J, with 11 bases in between. The CDR3 loop is CASSLGGRGETQYF. The CDR3 DNA is TGTGCCAGCAGCTTGGGGGGCCGGGGGGAGACCCAGTACTTC. The whole variable domain, remainder taken from reference TRBV5-4 and TRBJ2-5, is ETGVTQSPTHLIKTRGQQVTLRCSSQSGHNTVSWYQQALGQGPQFIFQYYREEENGRGNFPPRFSGLQFPNYSSELNVNALELDDSALYLCASSLGGRGETQYFGPGTRLLVL.

This chain connects TRBV2 to TRBJ1-2; 10 bases line up with TRBD1. The V gene's germline CDR1 is SNHLY and CDR2 FYNNEI. The CDR3 contains 15 residues. The junction had 7 bases not matched to a gene; V was cut back by 7 bases and J by 2 bases. CDR3: CASKDRGPGNYGYTF. The DNA for the CDR3 is TGTGCCAGCAAAGACAGGGGGCCAGGGAACTATGGCTACACCTTC.

This chain uses TRBV24-1 with TRBJ1-4; 7 positions agree with TRBD1. Germline CDR1 reads KGHDR; CDR2 reads SFDVKD. V lost 4 bases, J lost 3 bases, and 4 bases stayed unmatched. The CDR3 runs 15 residues. The CDR3 is CATSETGTANEKLFF. The CDR3 DNA is TGTGCCACCAGTGAAACCGGGACAGCTAATGAAAAACTGTTTTTT.

The chain has TRBV6-5 and TRBJ2-1; 8 bases map to TRBD2. Germline CDR1 is MNHEY and CDR2 is SVGAGI. CDR3 size: 16 residues. The V and J ends lost 2 bases and 6 bases, in that order; junction bases with no gene match: 9. CDR3 in DNA: TGTGCCAGCAGTTACCGACCCGGGACTAGTGCCAATGAGCAGTTCTTC. Its protein is CASSYRPGTSANEQFF.

The rearrangement uses TRBV30 and TRBJ2-7, with D perhaps matching TRBD2 (6 bases). V lost 5 bases and J 0 bases, leaving 14 bases between the germline ends. Germline CDR1 is GTSNPN and CDR2 is SVGIG (reference sequence). The CDR3 contains 14 residues. The CDR3 DNA follows: TGTGCCTGGCCCTCGGGACTTAGCTCCTACGAGCAGTACGTC. This sequence encodes CAWPSGLSSYEQYV.

This clone was seen only once. V usage is TRBV5-6 and J usage is TRBJ2-7; D gene unclear. Looked up from germline, CDR1 is SGHDT and CDR2 is YYEEEE. The CDR3 contains 13 residues. Trimming removed 0 bases at V and 3 bases at J, with 7 bases between. CDR3: CASSLDNYYEQYF. CDR3 nucleotides: TGTGCCAGCAGCTTGGACAATTACTACGAGCAGTACTTC. The full variable domain, completed using reference TRBV5-6 and TRBJ2-7, is DAGVTQSPTHLIKTRGQQVTLRCSPKSGHDTVSWYQQALGQGPQFIFQYYEEEERQRGNFPDRFSGHQFPNYSSELNVNALLLGDSALYLCASSLDNYYEQYFGPGTRLTVT.

The genes are TRBV19 and TRBJ2-5, with TRBD1 identical over 7 bases. Germline V gene sequence: CDR1 LNHDA, CDR2 SQIVND (reference sequence). V lost 8 bases, J lost 2 bases, and 5 bases stayed unmatched. This CDR3 has 13 amino acids. Here the CDR3 DNA reads TGTGCCAGTGCTGGGACAGTACAAGAGACCCAGTACTTC. As protein: CASAGTVQETQYF.